This T cell receptor (beta chain) came from a study of patients and donors after allogeneic stem cell transplantation. TCRdb recomputed calls from the RT-PCR reads with MiXCR, one row per CDR3 protein. Among about 150,000 distinct CDR3 sequences listed, about a third were seen once. CDR3 size: 13 residues. V was shortened by 3 bases and J by 7 bases, with 10 bases between the two germline ends. Germline V gives CDR1 SGHRS, CDR2 YFSETQ. The sequencing input was blood, either unsorted or a sorted T cell fraction (not recorded which). This sequence originates from a human donor who was either an allogeneic HSCT recipient or a stem cell or donor lymphocyte infusion donor (not recorded which). It is not recorded whose cells these are; they may come from a transplant donor. The chain is built from TRBV5-1 and TRBJ1-4; unclear D gene. CDR3 DNA: TGCGCCAGCAGCTCGTCCGGAGTTGAAAAACTGTTTTTT. Protein product: CASSSSGVEKLFF.